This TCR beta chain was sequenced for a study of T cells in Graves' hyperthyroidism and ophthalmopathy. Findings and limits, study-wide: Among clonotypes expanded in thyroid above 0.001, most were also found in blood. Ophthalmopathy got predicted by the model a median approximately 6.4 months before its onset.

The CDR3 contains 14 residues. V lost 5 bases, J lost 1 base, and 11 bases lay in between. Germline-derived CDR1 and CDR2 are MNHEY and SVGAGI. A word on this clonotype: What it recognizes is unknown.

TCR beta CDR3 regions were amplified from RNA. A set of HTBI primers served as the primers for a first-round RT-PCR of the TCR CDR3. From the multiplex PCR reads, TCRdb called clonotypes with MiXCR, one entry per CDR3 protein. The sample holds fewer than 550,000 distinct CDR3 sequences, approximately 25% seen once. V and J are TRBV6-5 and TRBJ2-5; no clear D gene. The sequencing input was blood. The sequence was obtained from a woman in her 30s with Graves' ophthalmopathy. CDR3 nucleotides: TGTGCCAGCAGTACTGGTTCGACCCAAGAGACCCAGTACTTC. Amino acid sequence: CASSTGSTQETQYF.